This T cell receptor (beta chain) emerged from a study of human T cells and chemical hapten exposure. Study background: Per-sample TCR yields varied mainly from small pooled library volume differences.

Before extraction, the whole blood was not fractionated, and total RNA was taken from it. Attachment of unique molecular identifiers to individual cDNA molecules was performed in the library. In the study's own analysis: Sample-level TCR yields exhibited a median of approximately 96,000, with a range of 23,224 to 690,600. A single record per CDR3 protein comes from TCRdb applying MiXCR to the reads. TCRdb's processing, not the authors' own work, is the source of the V and J calls. This sample yields around 120,000 distinct CDR3 sequences, of which 8% to 9.5% are seen a single time; approximately 1.5% belongs to the top ten. V was pared by 0 bases and J by 0 bases, with 6 bases between. The CDR3 spans 14 residues. CDR1 is SGHKS and CDR2 is YYEKEE in the germline V gene (reference sequence). This clonotype came up once. Its antigen is still unknown. Whole-study results and caveats: The number of TCRs above 1 in 1000 frequency did not change after DPC sensitization.

The rearrangement links TRBV5-5 to TRBJ1-2, with no clear D. The receptor's source is a human donor in good health. Some clones in this sample may be carry-over from other donors' samples. What was sequenced was whole blood. The CDR3 coding sequence is TGTGCCAGCAGCTTGGACAGAGCTAACTATGGCTACACCTTC. It codes for CASSLDRANYGYTF.